A selection of T cell receptor beta chains follows, all from one sample in a study of T cells in Graves' hyperthyroidism and ophthalmopathy. A single record per CDR3 protein comes from TCRdb applying MiXCR to the multiplex PCR reads. The profile shows about 300,000 distinct CDR3 sequences, 15% to 20% of them singletons. Sequencing used blood. The receptors originated from a man aged 25 to 40 with Graves' hyperthyroidism. Each CDR3 is given with its conserved first and last residue. D genes are given only for firm matches. Size is stated for part of the rows, as once, few or many counts, or as a class when the clone is expanded.

d_call	v_call	clone_size	j_call	cdr3_nt	cdr3_aa
TRBD1	TRBV7-9	.	TRBJ2-7	TGTGCCAGCAGCGCCACAGGGGGCAAAACCTACGAGCAGTACTTC	CASSATGGKTYEQYF
.	TRBV30	many	TRBJ2-1	TGTGCCTGGAGTGTCGGACTAAAGTTCTTC	CAWSVGLKFF
TRBD1	TRBV18	many	TRBJ1-4	TGTGCCAGCTCATTATCTGGAGGGGGCGATGAAAAACTGTTTTTT	CASSLSGGGDEKLFF
.	TRBV29-1	few	TRBJ1-1	TGCAGCACAGCGTTGAACACTGAAGCTTTCTTT	CSTALNTEAFF
.	TRBV7-7	few	TRBJ2-1	TGTGCTAGCAGCTCAGGTGTCGGTAATGAGCAGTTCTTC	CASSSGVGNEQFF
.	TRBV10-1	.	TRBJ2-3	TGCGCCAGCAGTGGAGGGCCCCTAAAGAAGACAGATACGCAGTATTTT	CASSGGPLKKTDTQYF
.	TRBV28	few	TRBJ2-5	TGTGCCAGCAGGCTGGGACCCCCGGAGACCCAGTACTTC	CASRLGPPETQYF
.	TRBV11-3	.	TRBJ2-1	TGTGCCAGCAGCTTAGGGATGCCGCTAGGCTCCTACAATGAGCGGTTCTTC	CASSLGMPLGSYNERFF
TRBD2	TRBV12-3/TRBV12-4	many	TRBJ2-1	TGTGCCAGCAGTTTAAAGCCTAGCGGGAGTGGCGAGCAGTTCTTC	CASSLKPSGSGEQFF
TRBD1	TRBV12-3/TRBV12-4	many	TRBJ1-1	TGTGCCAGCAGTCCGGGACAGAGGAACACTGAAGCTTTCTTT	CASSPGQRNTEAFF
TRBD1	TRBV28	many	TRBJ1-1	TGTGCCAGCCAGATTTGGGGGGACAGACTGGAAGCTTTCTTT	CASQIWGDRLEAFF
TRBD1	TRBV6-1	few	TRBJ2-7	TGTGCCAGCAGGTTCAAAACCGGGACAGGGGATTACGAGCAGTACTTC	CASRFKTGTGDYEQYF
.	TRBV29-1	many	TRBJ2-5	TGCAGCGTCGATAGTGGGGGGGAGACCCAGTACTTC	CSVDSGGETQYF
.	TRBV6-1	few	TRBJ2-1	TGTGCCAGCGGTACAGGCGGCCCGAACTTAAATGAGCAGTTCTTC	CASGTGGPNLNEQFF
.	TRBV12-3/TRBV12-4	few	TRBJ2-5	TGTGCCAGCAGCAATGACAGAGAGACCCAGTACTTC	CASSNDRETQYF
.	TRBV4-1	.	TRBJ2-3	TGCGCCAGCAGCCGCGACCCGGTCGATACGCAGTATTTT	CASSRDPVDTQYF
.	TRBV6-1	.	TRBJ1-5	TGTGCCAGCAGCCCTACCGGGACGTCAATGGGGCATTTT	CASSPTGTSMGHF
.	TRBV2	few	TRBJ2-1	TGTGCCAGCAGCCATGAATACCTCCGGGACAACAATGAGCAGTTCTTC	CASSHEYLRDNNEQFF
.	TRBV10-3	once	TRBJ2-7	TGTGCCATCAGTGAGCCCGGAGATAGCGGAACCTACGAGCAGTACTTC	CAISEPGDSGTYEQYF
TRBD1	TRBV4-1	.	TRBJ1-1	TGCGCCAGCAGCCCCAGACAGGGTCTATACACGAACACTGAAGCTTTCTTT	CASSPRQGLYTNTEAFF
.	TRBV7-7	few	TRBJ2-1	TGTGCTAGCAGACCCCTCGACAGCAATGAGCAGTTCTTC	CASRPLDSNEQFF
.	TRBV2	many	TRBJ1-1	TGTGCCAGCAGTGAAGGAGACACTGAAGCTTTCTTT	CASSEGDTEAFF
.	TRBV5-6	many	TRBJ1-1	TGTGCCAGCAGCATCGGGGGATCGGCTTTCTTT	CASSIGGSAFF
.	TRBV19	many	TRBJ2-1	TGTGCCAGTAGCCTAATTGGACAAGAGGGGGAGCAGTTCTTC	CASSLIGQEGEQFF
.	TRBV11-2	many	TRBJ2-7	TGTGCCAGCAGCTTTCACGTGGAGCAGTACTTC	CASSFHVEQYF
TRBD1	TRBV6-2/TRBV6-3	many	TRBJ1-5	TGTGCCAGCAGTTACCTATTAGGACAGGGATTATGGCAGCCCCAGCATTTT	CASSYLLGQGLWQPQHF
.	TRBV5-1	many	TRBJ2-3	TGCGCCAGCAGCGAGAGGGTGGGGGGCACAGATACGCAGTATTTT	CASSERVGGTDTQYF
.	TRBV24-1	.	TRBJ2-1	TGTGCCACCAGTGGGCGGATGTCATACAATGAGCAGTTCTTC	CATSGRMSYNEQFF
TRBD2	TRBV20-1	many	TRBJ2-5	TGCAGTGCTGGACCCTTCACTAGCGGGAGGGGCCAAGAGACCCAGTACTTC	CSAGPFTSGRGQETQYF
.	TRBV30	many	TRBJ2-1	TGTGCCTGGAGTGCATCTGACCGGCAGTTCTTC	CAWSASDRQFF
.	TRBV11-2	few	TRBJ2-6	TGTGCCAGCAGCTTAGAACGGGGCTCTGGGGCCAACGTCCTGACTTTC	CASSLERGSGANVLTF
.	TRBV24-1	.	TRBJ1-5	TGTGCCAGCAGCTTTGACAGGCCTGGGTTCGGGGGGCCGCCCCAGCATTTT	CASSFDRPGFGGPPQHF
TRBD1	TRBV11-1	many	TRBJ2-7	TGTGCCAGCAGCCTAACAGGGGTTATCGGCTACGAGCAGTACTTC	CASSLTGVIGYEQYF
.	TRBV12-3/TRBV12-4	.	TRBJ1-1	TGTGCCAGCAGCTACCGAGATGAAGCTTTCTTT	CASSYRDEAFF
.	TRBV6-5	many	TRBJ1-2	TGTGCCAGCAGTTACTCGAGCACAGCCCGGGGAGACTATGGCTACACCTTC	CASSYSSTARGDYGYTF
.	TRBV6-1	many	TRBJ1-1	TGTGCCAGCAGTGTGGGTTGGGCGCCTCCAGAAGCTTTCTTT	CASSVGWAPPEAFF
TRBD1	TRBV5-1	.	TRBJ1-2	TGCGCCAGCAGCTTGGGATCGGCAGGGGGCCGAGAGAACTATGGCTACACCTTC	CASSLGSAGGRENYGYTF
.	TRBV29-1	few	TRBJ2-7	TGCAGCGTTGATGAGGGAAGCTACGAGCAGTACTTC	CSVDEGSYEQYF
.	TRBV3-1	many	TRBJ2-7	TGTGCCAGCAGCCCAGTAATGCCGGGAGCCTCATACGAGCAGTACTTC	CASSPVMPGASYEQYF
TRBD1	TRBV11-3	many	TRBJ2-4	TGTGCCAGCAGCTTCCCTAGGGGGCTAGCCAAAAACATTCAGTACTTC	CASSFPRGLAKNIQYF
.	TRBV20-1	many	TRBJ2-3	TGCAGTGCGCAAGCGGTGTGGCGGGCGAGGGATACGCAGTATTTT	CSAQAVWRARDTQYF
.	TRBV28	.	TRBJ1-5	TGTGCCAGCAGAAGAGGGACCACGGGTAATCAGCCCCAGCATTTT	CASRRGTTGNQPQHF
.	TRBV24-1	.	TRBJ2-1	TGTGCCACCAGGGGCAGATCGGGGAATGAGCAGTTCTTC	CATRGRSGNEQFF
.	TRBV7-6	once	TRBJ2-5	TGTGCCAGCAGCTCTATAGTAGGACAAGAAGAGACCCAGTACTTC	CASSSIVGQEETQYF
.	TRBV12-3/TRBV12-4	many	TRBJ1-5	TGTGCCAGCAGTTCTGGGTCTTATAGCAATCAGCCCCAGCATTTT	CASSSGSYSNQPQHF
TRBD2	TRBV20-1	many	TRBJ2-1	TGCAGTGCTAGAGGACTAGCGGGGCCCAATGAGCAGTTCTTC	CSARGLAGPNEQFF
TRBD2	TRBV20-1	many	TRBJ2-3	TGCAGTGCTAGAGATTTGCGGGGGGACACAGATACGCAGTATTTT	CSARDLRGDTDTQYF
.	TRBV27	many	TRBJ1-1	TGTGCCAGCGGGCCACAGATGAACACTGAAGCTTTCTTT	CASGPQMNTEAFF